These T cell receptor beta chains were read from a single sample in a study of blood T cell repertoires in COVID-19. This table comes from immunoSEQ multiplex PCR, and its TCRdb copy is limited to in-frame clones, with some not included. Of over 60,000 clones in the sample, roughly 91% were seen once. The sequencing sample was made of peripheral blood. These receptors were collected from a man between 45 and 60 years old with COVID-19, enrolled during active disease. The CDR3 runs from the conserved cysteine through the conserved F or W. A D gene is named only where the DNA matches it firmly. Size values are once, few and many counts, or a class for expanded clones, and some rows have none.

>TRBV9|-|-|TRBJ1-1
CASSVVGQGTEAFF
TGTGCCAGCAGCGTAGTTGGGCAGGGCACTGAAGCTTTCTTT
>TRBV15|-|-|TRBJ1-4
CATSSRQDPEKLFF
TGTGCCACCAGCAGTCGACAAGATCCTGAAAAACTGTTTTTT
>TRBV7-2|-|TRBD2|TRBJ2-7
CASSLRGSTSGAYEQYF
TGTGCCAGCAGCTTGAGGGGGTCGACTAGCGGAGCCTACGAGCAGTACTTC
>TRBV5-1|-|-|TRBJ2-7
CASSLGDYYEQYF
TGCGCCAGCAGTTTAGGGGATTACTACGAGCAGTACTTC
>TRBV6-5|-|-|TRBJ2-1
CASAGRNNEQFF
TGTGCCAGCGCGGGCAGAAACAATGAGCAGTTCTTC
>TRBV6-4|-|-|TRBJ2-3
CASSEGLAVTDTQYF
TGTGCCAGCAGTGAAGGTTTAGCGGTCACAGATACGCAGTATTTT
>TRBV7-2|-|TRBD1|TRBJ1-6
CASSLEGTGVKSPLHF
TGTGCCAGCAGCTTAGAAGGGACAGGAGTGAAGTCACCCCTCCACTTT
>TRBV19|-|-|TRBJ1-5
CASSRGGYGQPQHF
TGTGCCAGTAGCCGGGGAGGGTACGGTCAGCCCCAGCATTTT
>TRBV6-5|-|TRBD2|TRBJ2-1
CASSYRAGVGRNEQFF
TGTGCCAGCAGTTACCGGGCGGGAGTAGGTAGGAATGAGCAGTTCTTC
>TRBV9|-|TRBD2|TRBJ2-1
CASSVEGGPFNEQFF
TGTGCCAGCAGCGTAGAGGGAGGGCCTTTTAATGAGCAGTTCTTC
>TRBV6-1|-|-|TRBJ2-7
CASSPSGYEQYF
TGTGCCAGCAGCCCCTCGGGCTACGAGCAGTACTTC
>TRBV29-1|-|-|TRBJ2-1
CSVGHQFF
TGCAGCGTTGGTCATCAGTTCTTC
>TRBV6-5|-|TRBD2|TRBJ2-2
CASSSSGRVPGELFF
TGTGCCAGCAGTTCGAGCGGGAGGGTACCCGGGGAGCTGTTTTTT
>TRBV7-9|-|TRBD2|TRBJ2-1
CASSLGTTSIEQFF
TGTGCCAGCAGCTTAGGGACGACTAGCATTGAGCAGTTCTTC
>TRBV7-9|-|TRBD1|TRBJ1-5
CASSRPGQGLQPQHF
TGTGCCAGCAGCCGCCCGGGACAGGGGCTTCAGCCCCAGCATTTT
>TRBV18|-|-|TRBJ2-7
CASSPLPREQYF
TGTGCCAGCTCACCCCTCCCTAGGGAGCAGTACTTC
>TRBV4-3|once|-|TRBJ1-2
CASSPGGGHYGYTF
TGCGCCAGCAGCCCGGGAGGAGGTCACTATGGCTACACCTTC
>TRBV11-2|-|TRBD1|TRBJ1-6
CASSLDPGTGLSPLHF
TGTGCCAGCAGCTTAGATCCCGGGACAGGACTTTCACCCCTCCACTTT
>TRBV11-2|-|-|TRBJ1-5
CASSFSGNQPQHF
TGTGCCAGCAGCTTTTCCGGGAATCAGCCCCAGCATTTT
>TRBV19|-|TRBD2|TRBJ2-1
CASRRVGLAGANEQFF
TGTGCCAGTAGACGGGTCGGACTAGCGGGAGCCAATGAGCAGTTCTTC
>TRBV7-9|-|-|TRBJ2-3
CASSLGGGTQYF
TGTGCCAGCAGCTTGGGGGGTGGTACGCAGTATTTT
>TRBV19|few|-|TRBJ2-3
CATKRRDGSTDTQYF
TGTGCCACAAAAAGACGGGATGGGAGCACAGATACGCAGTATTTT
>TRBV4-2|-|-|TRBJ2-3
CASSQDGMGADTQYF
TGTGCCAGCAGCCAAGATGGAATGGGCGCAGATACGCAGTATTTT
>TRBV9|-|-|TRBJ1-1
CATQAQGPGTEAFF
TGTGCCACCCAGGCCCAGGGGCCGGGCACTGAAGCTTTCTTT
>TRBV29-1|-|TRBD2|TRBJ2-2
CSVREGGNTGELFF
TGCAGCGTTAGGGAGGGTGGGAACACCGGGGAGCTGTTTTTT
>TRBV7-9|-|TRBD1|TRBJ1-1
CASSFQGAVRTEAFF
TGTGCCAGCAGCTTCCAGGGGGCGGTACGGACTGAAGCTTTCTTT
>TRBV10-3|-|-|TRBJ1-5
CAISGGHEDQPQHF
TGTGCCATCAGTGGGGGACACGAGGACCAGCCCCAGCATTTT
>TRBV19|once|-|TRBJ2-2
CASTGWAGELFF
TGTGCCAGTACAGGGTGGGCCGGGGAGCTGTTTTTT
>TRBV6-5|-|-|TRBJ2-7
CASSYQATYEQYF
TGTGCCAGCAGTTACCAGGCCACCTACGAGCAGTACTTC
>TRBV7-2|-|-|TRBJ2-1
CASSFGGNNEQFF
TGTGCCAGCAGCTTCGGCGGGAACAATGAGCAGTTCTTC
>TRBV18|-|-|TRBJ2-1
CASSLDGSSYNEQFF
TGTGCCAGCTCCCTGGACGGGAGCTCCTACAATGAGCAGTTCTTC
>TRBV5-6|-|-|TRBJ2-7
CASSYRRAKGVSYEQYF
TGTGCCAGCAGCTACCGCAGGGCCAAAGGAGTCTCCTACGAGCAGTACTTC
>TRBV18|-|-|TRBJ1-5
CASSPRSGGNQPQHF
TGTGCCAGCTCACCAAGGAGTGGAGGCAATCAGCCCCAGCATTTT
>TRBV20-1|-|TRBD1|TRBJ2-1
CSASNQGANEQFF
TGCAGTGCTAGTAATCAGGGGGCCAATGAGCAGTTCTTC
>TRBV21-1|-|-|TRBJ2-5
CASSKHRGWETQYF
TGTGCCAGCAGCAAACACAGGGGATGGGAGACCCAGTACTTC
>TRBV29-1|-|TRBD2|TRBJ2-7
CSVEGLAGGYEQYF
TGCAGCGTTGAGGGACTAGCGGGAGGGTACGAGCAGTACTTC
>TRBV5-1|-|TRBD1|TRBJ1-2
CASAPDRGIFGYTF
TGCGCCAGCGCTCCGGACAGGGGGATTTTTGGCTACACCTTC
>TRBV3-1/TRBV3-2|-|TRBD1|TRBJ1-2
CASSRDRRNYGYTF
TGTGCCAGCAGCCGGGACAGGAGGAACTATGGCTACACCTTC
>TRBV5-4|-|TRBD2|TRBJ2-5
CASSWTRGSGETQYF
TGTGCCAGCAGCTGGACTAGAGGGAGCGGAGAGACCCAGTACTTC
>TRBV27|-|TRBD2|TRBJ2-3
CASSQTSGRLPGTFTQYF
TGTGCCAGCAGTCAGACTAGCGGGAGACTCCCCGGAACCTTTACGCAGTATTTT
>TRBV7-6|-|-|TRBJ2-3
CASSWSGNTDTQYF
TGTGCCAGCAGCTGGAGCGGAAACACAGATACGCAGTATTTT
>TRBV27|once|-|TRBJ1-6
CASSLAGQALHF
TGTGCCAGCAGTTTAGCGGGCCAAGCCCTCCACTTT
>TRBV25-1|-|TRBD2|TRBJ2-1
CASSFSGGGNEQFF
TGTGCCAGCAGTTTCAGCGGGGGGGGTAATGAGCAGTTCTTC
>TRBV11-2|-|-|TRBJ1-2
CASSLNGGYGYTF
TGTGCCAGCAGCTTAAACGGGGGTTATGGCTACACCTTC
>TRBV6-1|-|TRBD2|TRBJ2-7
CASSEEGTSGDPSYEQYF
TGTGCCAGCAGTGAAGAAGGGACTAGCGGGGATCCCTCCTACGAGCAGTACTTC
>TRBV4-3|few|-|TRBJ1-5
CASSQDRISNQPQHF
TGCGCCAGCAGCCAAGACAGAATTAGCAATCAGCCCCAGCATTTT
>TRBV29-1|-|-|TRBJ2-4
CSVGDLAKNIQYF
TGCAGCGTTGGAGATCTTGCCAAAAACATTCAGTACTTC
>TRBV20-1|-|-|TRBJ2-1
CSARDYEQFF
TGCAGTGCTAGAGACTACGAGCAGTTCTTC
>TRBV7-3|few|-|TRBJ2-2
CASSLGLAGATGELFF
TGTGCCAGCAGCTTAGGTTTGGCGGGGGCAACCGGGGAGCTGTTTTTT
>TRBV7-9|-|-|TRBJ1-1
CASSPQVVNTEAFF
TGTGCCAGCAGCCCCCAGGTCGTGAACACTGAAGCTTTCTTT